This T cell receptor (beta chain) appears in the sequencing data of a study of cytomegalovirus exposure and HLA in healthy donors. Looking at the study overall: Later analysis reported that the roughly 130 validation repertoires shared the platform of the 500 to 750 first-cohort repertoires.

The CDR3 is made up of 16 amino acids. V was shortened by 2 bases and J by 4 bases, with 15 bases between the two germline ends. Germline CDR1 and CDR2: MRHNA and SNTAGT. Repertoires were generated with immunoSEQ multiplex PCR, while TCRdb's copy carries only in-frame clones and drops some. The data hold 120,000 or so clones, with roughly 90% observed a single time. This clone was detected a few times. Its antigen is currently unknown. Findings and limits, study-wide: A few CMV-associated chains were confirmed in vitro to be specific for CMV antigens. A subsequent analysis found that TCR clusters from the first cohort also tended to co-occur in the 90 to 150 validation repertoires, with 90% to 95% of cluster scores above 0.

The chain recombines TRBV6-4 with TRBJ1-5; no definite D call. The TCR originated in a man aged 25 to 40 in good health and CMV-seronegative. Material: PBMCs. The CDR3 DNA follows: TGTGCCAGCAGTGACCCCGTTCAAACACGTAATCAGCCCCAGCATTTT. Its translation: CASSDPVQTRNQPQHF.